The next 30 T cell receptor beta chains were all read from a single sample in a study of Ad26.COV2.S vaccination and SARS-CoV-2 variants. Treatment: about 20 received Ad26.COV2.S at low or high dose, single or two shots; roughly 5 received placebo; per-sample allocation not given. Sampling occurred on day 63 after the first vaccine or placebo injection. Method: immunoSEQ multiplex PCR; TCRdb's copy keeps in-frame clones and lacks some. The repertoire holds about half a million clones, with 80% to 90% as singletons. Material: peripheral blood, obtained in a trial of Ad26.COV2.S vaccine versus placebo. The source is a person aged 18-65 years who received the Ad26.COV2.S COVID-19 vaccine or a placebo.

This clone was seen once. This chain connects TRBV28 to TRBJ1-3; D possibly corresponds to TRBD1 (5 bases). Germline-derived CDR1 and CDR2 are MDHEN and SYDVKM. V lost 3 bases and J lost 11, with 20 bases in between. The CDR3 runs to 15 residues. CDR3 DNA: TGTGCCAGCAGTTTGGCAGGGCAACCCGGTGCGGCCATATATTTT. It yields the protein CASSLAGQPGAAIYF.

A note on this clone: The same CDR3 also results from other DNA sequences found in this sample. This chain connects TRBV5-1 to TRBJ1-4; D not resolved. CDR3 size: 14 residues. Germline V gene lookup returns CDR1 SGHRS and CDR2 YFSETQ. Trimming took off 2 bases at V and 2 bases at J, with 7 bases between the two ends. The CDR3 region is CASSLGGTNEKLFF. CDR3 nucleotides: TGCGCCAGCAGCTTAGGAGGGACTAATGAAAAACTGTTTTTT.

The CDR3 is CASSYVPRDKYEQYF. The DNA of the CDR3 is TGTGCCAGCAGTTACGTCCCACGGGACAAGTACGAGCAGTACTTC. This chain links TRBV6-2 or TRBV6-3 with TRBJ2-7; perhaps TRBD1 as D (6 bases). Germline CDR1 reads MNHEY; CDR2 reads SVGEGT. The CDR3 is made up of 15 amino acids. Trimming cost V 2 bases and J 4 bases, with 15 bases left between them.

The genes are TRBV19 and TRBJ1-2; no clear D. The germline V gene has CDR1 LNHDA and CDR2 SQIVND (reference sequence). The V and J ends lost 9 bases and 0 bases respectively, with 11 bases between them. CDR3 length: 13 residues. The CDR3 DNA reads TGTGCCAGCGCCCGGCAAACTAACTATGGCTACACCTTC. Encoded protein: CASARQTNYGYTF.

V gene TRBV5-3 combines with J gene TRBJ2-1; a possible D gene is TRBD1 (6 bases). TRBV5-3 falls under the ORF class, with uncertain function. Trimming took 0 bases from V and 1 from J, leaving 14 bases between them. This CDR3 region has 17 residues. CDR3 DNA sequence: TGTGCCAGAAGCTTGGTTCCAGGGGAAACGTCCTACAATGAGCAGTTCTTC. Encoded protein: CARSLVPGETSYNEQFF.

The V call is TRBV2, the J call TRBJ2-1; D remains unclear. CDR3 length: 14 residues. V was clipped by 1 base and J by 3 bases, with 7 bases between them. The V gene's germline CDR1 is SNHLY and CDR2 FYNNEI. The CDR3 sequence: CASSEGSGYNEQFF. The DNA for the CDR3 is TGTGCCAGCAGTGAAGGTTCAGGCTACAATGAGCAGTTCTTC.

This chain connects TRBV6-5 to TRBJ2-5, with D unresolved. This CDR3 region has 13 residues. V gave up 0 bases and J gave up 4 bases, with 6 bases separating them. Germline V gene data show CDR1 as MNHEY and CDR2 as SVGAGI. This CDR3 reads CASSYSRRETQYF. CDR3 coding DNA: TGTGCCAGCAGTTACTCCCGGCGAGAGACCCAGTACTTC.

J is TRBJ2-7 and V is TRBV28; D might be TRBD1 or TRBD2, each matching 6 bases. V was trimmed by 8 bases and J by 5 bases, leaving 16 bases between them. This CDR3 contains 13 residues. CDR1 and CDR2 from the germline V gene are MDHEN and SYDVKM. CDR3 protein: CASRRGSGDEQYF. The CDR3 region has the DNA TGTGCCAGCCGGAGGGGGTCAGGAGACGAGCAGTACTTC.

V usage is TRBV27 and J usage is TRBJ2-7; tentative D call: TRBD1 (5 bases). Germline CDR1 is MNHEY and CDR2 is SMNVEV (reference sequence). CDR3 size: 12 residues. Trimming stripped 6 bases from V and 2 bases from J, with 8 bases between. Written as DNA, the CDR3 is TGTGCCAGCAGCGACAGAACCTACGAGCAGTACTTC. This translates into CASSDRTYEQYF.

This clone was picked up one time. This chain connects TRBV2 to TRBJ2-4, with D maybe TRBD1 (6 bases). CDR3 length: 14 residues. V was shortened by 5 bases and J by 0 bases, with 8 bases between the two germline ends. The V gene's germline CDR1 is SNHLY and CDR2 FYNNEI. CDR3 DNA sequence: TGTGCCAGCAGTCAGGGGTTAGCCAAAAACATTCAGTACTTC. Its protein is CASSQGLAKNIQYF.

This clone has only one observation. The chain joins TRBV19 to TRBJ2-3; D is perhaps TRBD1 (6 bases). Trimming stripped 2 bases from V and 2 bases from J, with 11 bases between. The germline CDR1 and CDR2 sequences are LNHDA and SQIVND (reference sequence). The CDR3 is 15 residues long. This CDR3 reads CASSIRTGPTDTQYF. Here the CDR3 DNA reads TGTGCCAGTAGTATAAGAACAGGGCCCACAGATACGCAGTATTTT.

The CDR3 DNA is TGTGCCAGCAGCTGGGGACAGGGTTCCTACGAGCAGTACTTC. It translates to CASSWGQGSYEQYF. The rearrangement uses TRBV7-6 and TRBJ2-7; 9 bases align to TRBD1. V was pared by 4 bases and J by 1 base, with 2 bases of the junction left unmatched. In germline, CDR1 is SGHVS, CDR2 FNYEAQ. There are 14 residues in the CDR3.

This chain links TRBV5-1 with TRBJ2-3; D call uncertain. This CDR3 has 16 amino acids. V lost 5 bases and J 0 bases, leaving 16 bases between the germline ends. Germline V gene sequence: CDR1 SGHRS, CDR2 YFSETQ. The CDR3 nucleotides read TGCGCCAGCAGGCCCGGGCAGGCTTTCAGCACAGATACGCAGTATTTT. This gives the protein CASRPGQAFSTDTQYF.

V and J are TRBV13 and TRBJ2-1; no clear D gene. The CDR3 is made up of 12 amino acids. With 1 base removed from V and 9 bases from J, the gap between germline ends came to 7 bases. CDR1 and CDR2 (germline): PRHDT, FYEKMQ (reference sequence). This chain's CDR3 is CASSLDAGEQFF. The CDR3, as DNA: TGTGCCAGCAGCTTAGATGCCGGTGAGCAGTTCTTC. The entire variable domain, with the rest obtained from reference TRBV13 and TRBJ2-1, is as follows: AAGVIQSPRHLIKEKRETATLKCYPIPRHDTVYWYQQGPGQDPQFLISFYEKMQSDKGSIPDRFSAQQFSDYHSELNMSSLELGDSALYFCASSLDAGEQFFGPGTRLTVL.

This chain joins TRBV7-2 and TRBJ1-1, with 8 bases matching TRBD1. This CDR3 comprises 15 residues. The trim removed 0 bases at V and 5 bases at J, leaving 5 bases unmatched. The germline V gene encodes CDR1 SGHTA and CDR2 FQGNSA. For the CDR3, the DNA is TGTGCCAGCAGCTTAGCGGCAGGGGGCTTAACTGAAGCTTTCTTT. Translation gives CASSLAAGGLTEAFF.

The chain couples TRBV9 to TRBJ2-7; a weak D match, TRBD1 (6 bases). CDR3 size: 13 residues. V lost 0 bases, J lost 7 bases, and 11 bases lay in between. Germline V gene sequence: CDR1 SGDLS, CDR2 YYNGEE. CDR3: CASSVGWTDEQYF. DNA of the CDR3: TGTGCCAGCAGCGTAGGTTGGACAGATGAGCAGTACTTC.

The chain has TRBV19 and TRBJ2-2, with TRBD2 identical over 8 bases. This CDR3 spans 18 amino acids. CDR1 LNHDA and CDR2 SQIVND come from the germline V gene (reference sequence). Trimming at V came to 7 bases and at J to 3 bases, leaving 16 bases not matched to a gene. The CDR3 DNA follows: TGTGCCAGTACATTAAAAGATCCGGCTAGCGGGTACACCGGGGAGCTGTTTTTT. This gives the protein CASTLKDPASGYTGELFF. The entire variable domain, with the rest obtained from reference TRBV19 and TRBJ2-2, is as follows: DGGITQSPKYLFRKEGQNVTLSCEQNLNHDAMYWYRQDPGQGLRLIYYSQIVNDFQKGDIAEGYSVSREKKESFPLTVTSAQKNPTAFYLCASTLKDPASGYTGELFFGEGSRLTVL.

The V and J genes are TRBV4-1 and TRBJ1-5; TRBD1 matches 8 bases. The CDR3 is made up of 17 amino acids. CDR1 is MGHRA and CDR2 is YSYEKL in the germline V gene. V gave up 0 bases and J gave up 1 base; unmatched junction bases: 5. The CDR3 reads CASSQDPTGGSNQPQHF. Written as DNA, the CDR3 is TGCGCCAGCAGCCAAGATCCTACAGGGGGAAGCAATCAGCCCCAGCATTTT.

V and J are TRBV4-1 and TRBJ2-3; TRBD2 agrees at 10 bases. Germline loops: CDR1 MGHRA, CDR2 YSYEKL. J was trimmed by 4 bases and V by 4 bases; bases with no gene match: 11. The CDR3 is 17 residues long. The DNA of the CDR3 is TGCGCCAGCAGCCTACGGAATTTAGCGGGGGGCTCAGATACGCAGTATTTT. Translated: CASSLRNLAGGSDTQYF.

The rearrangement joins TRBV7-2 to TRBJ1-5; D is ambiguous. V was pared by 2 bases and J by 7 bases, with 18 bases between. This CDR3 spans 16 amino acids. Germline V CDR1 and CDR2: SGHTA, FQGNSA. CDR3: CASSLSGSKANQPQHF. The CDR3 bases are TGTGCCAGCAGCTTATCGGGGTCCAAGGCAAACCAGCCCCAGCATTTT.

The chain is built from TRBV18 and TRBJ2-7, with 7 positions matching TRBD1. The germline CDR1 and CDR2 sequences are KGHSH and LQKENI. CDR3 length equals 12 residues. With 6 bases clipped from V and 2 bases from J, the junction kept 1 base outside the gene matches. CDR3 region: CASSTGTYEQYF. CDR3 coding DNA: TGTGCCAGCTCGACAGGGACCTACGAGCAGTACTTC.

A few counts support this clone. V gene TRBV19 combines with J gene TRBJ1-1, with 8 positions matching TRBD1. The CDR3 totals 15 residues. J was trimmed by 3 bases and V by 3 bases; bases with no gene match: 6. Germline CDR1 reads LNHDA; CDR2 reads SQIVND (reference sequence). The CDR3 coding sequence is TGTGCCAGTAGTATCGGGGTGACAGGGGACACTGAAGCTTTCTTT. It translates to CASSIGVTGDTEAFF.

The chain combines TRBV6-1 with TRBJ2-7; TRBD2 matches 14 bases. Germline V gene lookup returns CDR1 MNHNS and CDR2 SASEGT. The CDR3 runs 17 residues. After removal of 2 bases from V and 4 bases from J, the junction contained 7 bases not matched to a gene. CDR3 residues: CASSERTSGRSRYEQYF. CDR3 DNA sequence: TGTGCCAGCAGTGAAAGGACTAGCGGGAGGTCGCGTTACGAGCAGTACTTC.

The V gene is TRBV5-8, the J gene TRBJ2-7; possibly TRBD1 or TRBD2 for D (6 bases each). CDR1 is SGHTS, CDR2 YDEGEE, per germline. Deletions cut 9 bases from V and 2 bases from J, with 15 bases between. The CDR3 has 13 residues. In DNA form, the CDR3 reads TGTGCCACCGGAGGGGGGCCTACCTACGAGCAGTACTTC. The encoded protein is CATGGGPTYEQYF.

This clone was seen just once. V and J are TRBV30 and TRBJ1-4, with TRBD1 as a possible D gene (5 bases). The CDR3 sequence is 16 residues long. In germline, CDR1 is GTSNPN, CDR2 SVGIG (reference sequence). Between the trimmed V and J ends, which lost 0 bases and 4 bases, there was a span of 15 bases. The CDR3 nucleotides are TGTGCCTGGAGTGTAGGGGTGGCGGGACTTAATGAAAAACTGTTTTTT. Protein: CAWSVGVAGLNEKLFF.

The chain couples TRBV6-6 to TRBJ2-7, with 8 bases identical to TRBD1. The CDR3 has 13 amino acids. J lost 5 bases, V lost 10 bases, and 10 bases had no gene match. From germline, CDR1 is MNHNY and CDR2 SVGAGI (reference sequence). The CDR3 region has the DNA TGTGCCACCGGACAGGGCACCGGGAACGAGCAGTACTTC. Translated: CATGQGTGNEQYF.

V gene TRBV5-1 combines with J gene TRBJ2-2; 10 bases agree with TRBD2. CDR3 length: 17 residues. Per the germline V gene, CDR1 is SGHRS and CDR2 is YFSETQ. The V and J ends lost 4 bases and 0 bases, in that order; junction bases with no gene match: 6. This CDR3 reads CASSGRLAGANTGELFF. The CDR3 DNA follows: TGCGCCAGCAGCGGACGACTAGCGGGCGCGAACACCGGGGAGCTGTTTTTT. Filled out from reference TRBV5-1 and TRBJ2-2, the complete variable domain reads KAGVTQTPRYLIKTRGQQVTLSCSPISGHRSVSWYQQTPGQGLQFLFEYFSETQRNKGNFPGRFSGRQFSNSRSEMNVSTLELGDSALYLCASSGRLAGANTGELFFGEGSRLTVL.

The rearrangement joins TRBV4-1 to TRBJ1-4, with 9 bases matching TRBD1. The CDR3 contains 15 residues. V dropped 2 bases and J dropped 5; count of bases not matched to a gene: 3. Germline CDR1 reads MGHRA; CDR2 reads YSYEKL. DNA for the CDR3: TGCGCCAGCAGCCAAACAGGGGGCTCGAATGAAAAACTGTTTTTT. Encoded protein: CASSQTGGSNEKLFF.

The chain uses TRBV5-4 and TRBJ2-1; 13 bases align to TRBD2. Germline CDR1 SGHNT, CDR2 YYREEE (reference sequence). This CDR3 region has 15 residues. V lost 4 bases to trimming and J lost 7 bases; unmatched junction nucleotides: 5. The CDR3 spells CASSVTSGGANEQFF. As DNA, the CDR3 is TGTGCCAGCAGCGTTACTAGCGGGGGGGCTAATGAGCAGTTCTTC.

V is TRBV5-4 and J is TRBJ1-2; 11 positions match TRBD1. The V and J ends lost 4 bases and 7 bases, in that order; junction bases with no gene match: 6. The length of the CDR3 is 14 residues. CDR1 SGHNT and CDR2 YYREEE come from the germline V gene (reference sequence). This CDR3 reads CASSQGQGAGGYTF. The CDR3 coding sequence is TGTGCCAGCAGCCAAGGACAGGGGGCGGGTGGCTACACCTTC.